Following are 3 T cell receptor beta chains from one sample sequenced in a study of blood T cell repertoires in COVID-19. The table came from immunoSEQ multiplex PCR; TCRdb's copy has only in-frame clones and leaves some out. The sample holds approximately 120,000 clones, 92% seen once. What was sequenced was peripheral blood. The source of these receptors is a man in his forties or fifties with COVID-19, enrolled during active disease.

The chain couples TRBV12-3 or TRBV12-4 to TRBJ2-3; TRBD1 agrees at 7 bases. CDR3 size: 12 residues. Losses at the gene ends were 7 bases for V and 9 bases for J; bases not matched to a gene: 7. The CDR3 spells CASTLQGYTQYF. For the CDR3, the DNA is TGTGCCAGCACCCTACAGGGGTACACGCAGTATTTT.

V and J are TRBV11-2 and TRBJ1-4; the match to TRBD1 covers 8 bases. V was clipped by 5 bases and J by 7 bases; unmatched bases: 9. The germline CDR1 and CDR2 sequences are SGHAT and FQNNGV. This CDR3 is 15 amino acids long. The CDR3 protein is CASSESGQGSEKLFF. Written as DNA, the CDR3 is TGTGCCAGCAGCGAGTCCGGACAGGGCAGTGAAAAACTGTTTTTT.

This chain uses TRBV6-1 with TRBJ1-2, with D tentatively TRBD1 (6 bases). Per the germline V gene, CDR1 is MNHNS and CDR2 is SASEGT. V lost 0 bases to trimming and J lost 4 bases, with 12 bases between them. This CDR3 has 15 residues. The CDR3 nucleotides read TGTGCCAGCAGTGAAGCAAAGGCAGGGGTCTATGGCTACACCTTC. Amino acids: CASSEAKAGVYGYTF.